This TCR beta chain was identified during a study of T cell responses to AZD1222 COVID-19 vaccine. Study at large: Samples with a second dose at about 4 or about 12 weeks were pooled together.

Clones were read by immunoSEQ multiplex PCR, and TCRdb kept only the in-frame ones, dropping some. The table includes fewer than 110,000 clones, around nine tenths detected once. Germline V gene sequence: CDR1 SNHLY, CDR2 FYNNEI. Trimming took 5 bases from V and 0 from J; bases not matched to a gene: 6. This CDR3 region has 15 residues. The sequence derives from an adult in good health. The material was peripheral blood, obtained on day 0 of AZD1222 vaccination. The rearrangement joins TRBV2 to TRBJ1-2, with 7 bases matching TRBD1. In nucleotides, the CDR3 is TGTGCCAGCAGTCGTACAGGGGCCCCTAACTATGGCTACACCTTC. Encoded protein: CASSRTGAPNYGYTF.